What follows are 8 T cell receptor beta chains derived from one specimen sequenced in a study of blood T cell repertoires in COVID-19. Libraries were prepared by immunoSEQ multiplex PCR; TCRdb keeps only in-frame clonotypes and omits some of them. Here the sample spans some 250,000 clones, 80% to 90% being singletons. Sequenced sample: PBMCs or T cells enriched from blood (not recorded which). These receptors all stem from a woman in her forties or fifties who had recovered from COVID-19.

The chain joins TRBV7-3 to TRBJ2-1; 8 bases fit TRBD2. V dropped 4 bases and J dropped 3; count of bases not matched to a gene: 11. Germline V gene data show CDR1 as SGHTA and CDR2 as FQGTGA. CDR3 size: 17 residues. In DNA form, the CDR3 reads TGTGCCAGCAGCTCCACGGGCAGCGGGAGTTTCTACAATGAGCAGTTCTTC. Encoded protein: CASSSTGSGSFYNEQFF. Complete variable domain (other parts from reference TRBV7-3 and TRBJ2-1): GAGVSQTPSNKVTEKGKYVELRCDPISGHTALYWYRQSLGQGPEFLIYFQGTGAADDSGLPNDRFFAVRPEGSVSTLKIQRTERGDSAVYLCASSSTGSGSFYNEQFFGPGTRLTVL.

The gene calls are TRBV3-1 (or the pseudogene TRBV3-2) and TRBJ1-2, with D tentatively TRBD1 (5 bases). Trimming pared 7 bases from V and 5 bases from J, leaving 14 bases between. The CDR3 is made up of 13 amino acids. CDR1 LGHDT and CDR2 YNNKEL come from the germline V gene (reference sequence). DNA of the CDR3: TGTGCCAGCAACTACGGACATAGGTATGGCTACACCTTC. Protein sequence: CASNYGHRYGYTF.

The chain employs TRBV2 and TRBJ1-5; weak D call: TRBD1 (6 bases). V shed 6 bases and J shed 6 bases, with 12 bases lying between them. CDR3 length equals 13 residues. In germline, CDR1 is SNHLY, CDR2 FYNNEI. This CDR3 is CASRPRGAQPQHF. The CDR3 bases are TGTGCCAGCAGACCCAGGGGCGCTCAGCCCCAGCATTTT.

The J gene is TRBJ2-1, the V gene TRBV28; 10 nucleotides line up with TRBD2. Trimming removed 4 bases from V and 0 bases from J; junction bases left unmatched: 18. Germline V gene sequence: CDR1 MDHEN, CDR2 SYDVKM. This CDR3 has 21 amino acids. CDR3: CASSSRWGTSGAPSSYNEQFF. Here the CDR3 DNA reads TGTGCCAGCAGTTCCCGTTGGGGTACTAGCGGGGCGCCAAGCTCCTACAATGAGCAGTTCTTC.

The chain has TRBV6-5 and TRBJ1-2, with 7 bases lining up with TRBD1. The V segment lost 6 bases and the J segment 3 bases; nucleotides outside the gene matches: 4. The CDR3 is 13 residues long. The germline gives CDR1 MNHEY, CDR2 SVGAGI. This CDR3 reads CASSRDSYYGYTF. In DNA, the CDR3 is TGTGCCAGCAGCCGGGACAGCTACTATGGCTACACCTTC.

The J gene is TRBJ1-2, the V gene TRBV5-4; 12 positions agree with TRBD1. The trim removed 4 bases at V and 7 bases at J, leaving 2 bases unmatched. From germline, CDR1 is SGHNT and CDR2 YYREEE (reference sequence). The CDR3 consists of 13 residues. Here the CDR3 reads CASSTGQGAGYTF. In DNA form, the CDR3 reads TGTGCCAGCAGCACGGGACAGGGGGCTGGCTACACCTTC.

V and J are TRBV21-1 and TRBJ2-3; the D call in the table, TRBD2, was not verified against the DNA. TRBV21-1 is a pseudogene locus. This CDR3 is built from 13 residues. As DNA, the CDR3 is TGTGCCAGCAGCGAGGGATACACAGATACGCAGTATTTT. This translates into CASSEGYTDTQYF.

A few counts support this clone. The chain joins TRBV5-1 to TRBJ2-1, with TRBD1 matching over 12 bases. Trimming took 1 base from V and 5 from J; bases not matched to a gene: 13. The CDR3 is 19 residues long. Germline V lookup: CDR1 SGHRS, CDR2 YFSETQ. DNA for the CDR3: TGCGCCAGCAGCTTGCAGGGACAGGGGGCGCTTAGATCAAACAATGAGCAGTTCTTC. Protein product: CASSLQGQGALRSNNEQFF.